Following are 4 T cell receptor beta chains from one sample sequenced in a study of blood T cell repertoires in COVID-19. TCRdb's copy holds only in-frame clones and misses some; the assay was immunoSEQ multiplex PCR. The data contain around 300,000 clones, about four fifths of them singletons. Sequenced: peripheral blood. These receptors came from a woman between 45 and 65 years old who had recovered from COVID-19.

The chain recombines TRBV11-2 with TRBJ2-5, with 12 bases that match TRBD2. This CDR3 is built from 17 residues. Germline CDR1 and CDR2: SGHAT and FQNNGV. V was pared by 5 bases and J by 5 bases, with 12 bases of the junction left unmatched. The CDR3 loop is CASSLRTTSGSEETQYF. In DNA form, the CDR3 reads TGTGCCAGCAGCCTACGAACGACTAGCGGGAGTGAGGAGACCCAGTACTTC.

The chain employs TRBV5-5 and TRBJ1-2, with TRBD1 as a possible D gene (6 bases). Germline V lookup: CDR1 SGHKS, CDR2 YYEKEE (reference sequence). The length of the CDR3 is 14 residues. The germline V and J ends were trimmed by 6 bases and 0 bases, with 12 bases remaining between them. The CDR3 sequence: CASKIDRSNYGYTF. For the CDR3, the DNA is TGTGCCAGCAAAATCGACAGGTCTAACTATGGCTACACCTTC. Full variable domain (outside the CDR3, taken from reference TRBV5-5 and TRBJ1-2): DAGVTQSPTHLIKTRGQQVTLRCSPISGHKSVSWYQQVLGQGPQFIFQYYEKEERGRGNFPDRFSARQFPNYSSELNVNALLLGDSALYLCASKIDRSNYGYTFGSGTRLTVV.

The chain joins TRBV7-9 to TRBJ2-3, with TRBD2 matching 9 bases. Germline V gene sequence: CDR1 SEHNR, CDR2 FQNEAQ (reference sequence). J gave up 7 bases and V 4 bases, and 9 bases lay outside the gene matches. CDR3 length: 15 amino acids. CDR3 sequence: CASSSRSGGMNTQYF. The CDR3 coding sequence is TGTGCCAGCAGCTCCCGAAGCGGGGGGATGAATACGCAGTATTTT. Looking up the rest from reference TRBV7-9 and TRBJ2-3 gives the full variable domain: DTGVSQNPRHKITKRGQNVTFRCDPISEHNRLYWYRQTLGQGPEFLTYFQNEAQLEKSRLLSDRFSAERPKGSFSTLEIQRTEQGDSAMYLCASSSRSGGMNTQYFGPGTRLTVL.

V and J are TRBV5-1 and TRBJ2-3, with a possible D match to TRBD1 (5 bases). Germline V gives CDR1 SGHRS, CDR2 YFSETQ. There are 13 residues in the CDR3. V lost 4 bases and J 6 bases, leaving 12 bases between the germline ends. The CDR3 protein is CASSLRRQDTQYF. The DNA for the CDR3 is TGCGCCAGCAGCCTGAGACGACAGGATACGCAGTATTTT.